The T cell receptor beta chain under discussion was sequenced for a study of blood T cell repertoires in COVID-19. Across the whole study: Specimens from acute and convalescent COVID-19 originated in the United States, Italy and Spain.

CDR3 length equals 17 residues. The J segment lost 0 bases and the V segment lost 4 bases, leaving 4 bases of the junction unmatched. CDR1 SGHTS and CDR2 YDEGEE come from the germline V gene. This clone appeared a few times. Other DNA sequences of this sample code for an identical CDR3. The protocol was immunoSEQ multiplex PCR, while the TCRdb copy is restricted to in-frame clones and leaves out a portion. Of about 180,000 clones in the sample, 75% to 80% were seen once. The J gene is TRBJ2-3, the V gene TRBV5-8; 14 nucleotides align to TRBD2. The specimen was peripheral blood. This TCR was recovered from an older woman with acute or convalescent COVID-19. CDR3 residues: CASSRGLAGASTDTQYF. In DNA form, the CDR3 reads TGTGCCAGCAGCCGGGGACTAGCGGGAGCCAGCACAGATACGCAGTATTTT. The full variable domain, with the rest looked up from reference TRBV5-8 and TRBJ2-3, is EAGVTQSPTHLIKTRGQQATLRCSPISGHTSVYWYQQALGLGLQFLLWYDEGEERNRGNFPPRFSGRQFPNYSSELNVNALELEDSALYLCASSRGLAGASTDTQYFGPGTRLTVL.